This T cell receptor beta chain was identified during a study of T cells in Graves' hyperthyroidism and ophthalmopathy. Study-wide results and limits: A median around 6.8 months before onset, the model predicted ophthalmopathy.

Germline CDR1 and CDR2: KGHSH and LQKENI. The V gene lost 5 bases and the J gene lost 4 bases, with 11 bases spanning the gap. This CDR3 comprises 13 residues. Ten or more counts support this clonotype. Its antigen is still unknown. Amplified TCR beta CDR3 regions came from RNA transcripts. HTBI primers drove first-round RT-PCR of the TCR CDR3. A single record per CDR3 protein comes from TCRdb applying MiXCR to the multiplex PCR reads. The repertoire includes over 450,000 distinct CDR3 sequences, 17% of them detected once, and approximately 16% sits in the top ten. The sequence came from a woman younger than 35 with Graves' ophthalmopathy. The chain joins TRBV18 to TRBJ1-1; unclear D gene. The specimen was blood. The CDR3 coding sequence is TGTGCCAGCTCATCTGGTCTGAGCACTGAAGCTTTCTTT. Amino acids: CASSSGLSTEAFF.